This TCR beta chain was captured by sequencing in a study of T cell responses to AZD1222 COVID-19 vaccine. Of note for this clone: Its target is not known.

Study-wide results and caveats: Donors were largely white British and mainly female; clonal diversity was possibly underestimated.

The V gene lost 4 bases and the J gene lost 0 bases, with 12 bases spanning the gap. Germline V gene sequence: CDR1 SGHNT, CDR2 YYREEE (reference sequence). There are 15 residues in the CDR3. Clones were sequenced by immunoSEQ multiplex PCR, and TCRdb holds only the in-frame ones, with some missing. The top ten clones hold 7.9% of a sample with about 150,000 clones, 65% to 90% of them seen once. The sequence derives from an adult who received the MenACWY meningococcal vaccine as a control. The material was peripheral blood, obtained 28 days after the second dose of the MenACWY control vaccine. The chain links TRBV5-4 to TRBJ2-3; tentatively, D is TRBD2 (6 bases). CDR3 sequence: CASSPSGPSTDTQYF. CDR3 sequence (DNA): TGTGCCAGCAGCCCCAGCGGGCCTAGCACAGATACGCAGTATTTT.